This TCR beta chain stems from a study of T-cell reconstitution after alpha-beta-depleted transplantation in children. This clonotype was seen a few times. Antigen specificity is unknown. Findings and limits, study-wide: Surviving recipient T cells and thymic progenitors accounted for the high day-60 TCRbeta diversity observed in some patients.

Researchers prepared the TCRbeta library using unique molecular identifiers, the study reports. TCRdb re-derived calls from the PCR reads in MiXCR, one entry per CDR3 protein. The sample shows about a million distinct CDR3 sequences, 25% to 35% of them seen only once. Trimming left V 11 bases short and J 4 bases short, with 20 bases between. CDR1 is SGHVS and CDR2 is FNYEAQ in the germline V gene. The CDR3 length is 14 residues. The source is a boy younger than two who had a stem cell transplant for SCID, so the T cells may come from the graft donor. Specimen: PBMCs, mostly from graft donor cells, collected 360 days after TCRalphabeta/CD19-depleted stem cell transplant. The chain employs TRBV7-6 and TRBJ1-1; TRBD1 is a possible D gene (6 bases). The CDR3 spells CAGDLTGLGTEAFF. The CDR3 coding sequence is TGTGCCGGTGATTTAACAGGGTTGGGCACTGAAGCTTTCTTT.